The rows below give T cell receptor beta chains drawn from one sample of a study of CD8 T cells in ankylosing spondylitis. TCRdb analysed the 5' RACE reads with MiXCR anew, one entry per CDR3 protein. The repertoire holds fewer than 400,000 distinct CDR3 sequences, approximately 20% seen once, with 15% to 20% in the top ten. Input material: blood, either unsorted or a sorted T cell fraction (not recorded which). The origin of the receptors is a male donor with ankylosing spondylitis. CDR3s include the opening cysteine and the closing phenylalanine or tryptophan. A D gene is named only where the DNA matches it firmly. Some rows mark clone size as missing; the rest say once, few, many or name a class of expanded clone.

D gene | clone size | J gene | CDR3 length | V gene | CDR3 DNA | CDR3 protein
NA | few | TRBJ2-7 | 14 | TRBV7-9 | TGTGCCAGCAGCTTAGTACGCCGAGGATACGAGCAGTACTTC | CASSLVRRGYEQYF
TRBD1 | few | TRBJ2-3 | 14 | TRBV10-3 | TGTGCCATCAAACGGACAGGGCCCACAGATACGCAGTATTTT | CAIKRTGPTDTQYF
TRBD2 | few | TRBJ2-1 | 17 | TRBV12-3/TRBV12-4 | TGTGCCAGCAGTCCACACACTGGGACTAGCGGTTACAATGAGCAGTTCTTC | CASSPHTGTSGYNEQFF
NA | NA | TRBJ1-1 | 14 | TRBV6-1 | TGTGCCAGCAAAAAGGTCCAATTGAACACTGAAGCTTTCTTT | CASKKVQLNTEAFF
NA | NA | TRBJ1-1 | 16 | TRBV3-1 | TGTGCCAGCAGCCAAGATTACGGGCGTTACTACACTGAAGCTTTCTTT | CASSQDYGRYYTEAFF
TRBD2 | few | TRBJ2-1 | 13 | TRBV7-9 | TGTGCCAGCCTATTTAGCGGGAACAATGAGCAGTTCTTC | CASLFSGNNEQFF
NA | few | TRBJ2-4 | 15 | TRBV5-1 | TGCGCCAGCAGCTTGGGGGACACGGTCCCCAACATTCAGTACTTC | CASSLGDTVPNIQYF
NA | few | TRBJ1-6 | 16 | TRBV19 | TGTGCCAGTAGTATAGGCGATCGATACCGGGATTCACCCCTCCACTTT | CASSIGDRYRDSPLHF
NA | few | TRBJ1-5 | 16 | TRBV6-1 | TGTGCCAGCAGTGAACTCTCTGGATATAGCAATCAGCCCCAGCATTTT | CASSELSGYSNQPQHF
NA | NA | TRBJ1-3 | 17 | TRBV18 | TGTGCCAGCTCACCCCTGTCGGGGCCGAGCTCTGGAAACACCATATATTTT | CASSPLSGPSSGNTIYF
TRBD2 | many | TRBJ2-1 | 15 | TRBV7-8 | TGTGCCAGCAGCGTAACGGGAGGTGTCTACAATGAGCAGTTCTTC | CASSVTGGVYNEQFF
NA | few | TRBJ1-1 | 15 | TRBV3-1 | TGTGCCAGCGGAATACTTACCACAGGGAACACTGAAGCTTTCTTT | CASGILTTGNTEAFF
TRBD1 | NA | TRBJ1-4 | 15 | TRBV28 | TGTGCCAGCACCGTCGCCGGGACAGGGGATGAAAAACTGTTTTTT | CASTVAGTGDEKLFF
TRBD2 | NA | TRBJ2-7 | 16 | TRBV4-1 | TGCGCCAGCAGCCAAGACCGGGGGGGTACCCCCTACGAGCAGTACTTC | CASSQDRGGTPYEQYF
NA | NA | TRBJ1-2 | 12 | TRBV20-1 | TGCAGTGCTTCCGACAGACGTCTAGGCTACACCTTC | CSASDRRLGYTF
TRBD2 | once | TRBJ2-1 | 12 | TRBV28 | TGTGCCAGTGGACTAGCGGGAAGGGAGCAGTTCTTC | CASGLAGREQFF
NA | NA | TRBJ2-6 | 17 | TRBV4-3 | TGCGCCAGCAGCCAAATCCGAGACAACTCTGGGGCCAACGTCCTGACTTTC | CASSQIRDNSGANVLTF
TRBD1 | few | TRBJ2-4 | 18 | TRBV19 | TGTGCCAGTAGTATCCGGGACAGGGGCGCCGCCGGGCGAAACATTCAGTACTTC | CASSIRDRGAAGRNIQYF
NA | NA | TRBJ2-2 | 14 | TRBV24-1 | TGTGCCACCTCAGCTCAGACGAACACCGGGGAGCTGTTTTTT | CATSAQTNTGELFF
TRBD2 | few | TRBJ2-3 | 13 | TRBV20-1 | TGCAGTGCTACGTTGGCGGGAGTAGATACGCAGTATTTT | CSATLAGVDTQYF
NA | few | TRBJ2-1 | 16 | TRBV4-1 | TGCGCCAGCAGCCATTACGGACTGAGCTCCTACAATGAGCAGTTCTTC | CASSHYGLSSYNEQFF
NA | NA | TRBJ2-2 | 14 | TRBV19 | TGTGCCAGTAGTACCTGGCATGGCACCGGGGAGCTGTTTTTT | CASSTWHGTGELFF
NA | few | TRBJ2-1 | 12 | TRBV6-5 | TGTGCCAGCAGGGCAGGGTATCTTGAGCAGTTCTTC | CASRAGYLEQFF
TRBD2 | NA | TRBJ2-1 | 16 | TRBV29-1 | TGCAGCGTTTTACTAGCGGGAGCGAGCTCCTACAATGAGCAGTTCTTC | CSVLLAGASSYNEQFF
NA | NA | TRBJ2-5 | 14 | TRBV5-1 | TGCGCCAGCAGCTTACAGTCTGAAGAAGAGACCCAGTACTTC | CASSLQSEEETQYF
NA | NA | TRBJ2-1 | 14 | TRBV25-1 | TGTGCCAGCAGTGAGTCCAGTTCCTACAATGAGCAGTTCTTC | CASSESSSYNEQFF
TRBD1 | NA | TRBJ1-5 | 13 | TRBV29-1 | TGCAGCGTTAAGACAGGGGGTGATCAGCCCCAGCATTTT | CSVKTGGDQPQHF
TRBD1 | NA | TRBJ2-7 | 14 | TRBV5-6 | TGTGCCAGCAGCTTAAGGGACAGTGCCTACGAGCAGTACTTC | CASSLRDSAYEQYF
TRBD2 | few | TRBJ2-3 | 14 | TRBV7-3 | TGTGCCAGCAGCTCCGGGACTAGCGGTTCAACGCAGTATTTT | CASSSGTSGSTQYF
TRBD1 | few | TRBJ2-1 | 15 | TRBV12-3/TRBV12-4 | TGTGCCAGCAGTTTAGGGGGGACAGGGGCCGGCGAGCAGTTCTTC | CASSLGGTGAGEQFF
NA | few | TRBJ2-1 | 14 | TRBV6-5 | TGTGCCAGCAGTTACTTACAGGAGGGGAATGAGCAGTTCTTC | CASSYLQEGNEQFF
NA | few | TRBJ1-2 | 14 | TRBV4-2 | TGTGCCAGCAGCCAAGATCACGGTGCGGTGGGCTACACCTTC | CASSQDHGAVGYTF
NA | NA | TRBJ2-5 | 12 | TRBV29-1 | TGCAGCGTTGATGTGCGACAAGAGACCCAGTACTTC | CSVDVRQETQYF
NA | few | TRBJ2-7 | 13 | TRBV9 | TGTGCCAGCAGTGTTAGCGGAAACTACGAGCAGTACTTC | CASSVSGNYEQYF
TRBD1 | NA | TRBJ1-5 | 14 | TRBV7-2 | TGTGCCAGCAGCTCCCCTGACAGGGGTCAGCCCCAGCATTTT | CASSSPDRGQPQHF
NA | few | TRBJ1-1 | 16 | TRBV12-3/TRBV12-4 | TGTGCCAGCAGTTTAGCCTTGGGACAAAAGAACACTGAAGCTTTCTTT | CASSLALGQKNTEAFF
TRBD2 | NA | TRBJ2-6 | 15 | TRBV10-3 | TGTGCCATCAGGACTAGCAGTTCTGGGGCCAACGTCCTGACTTTC | CAIRTSSSGANVLTF
NA | once | TRBJ2-1 | 15 | TRBV4-3 | TGCGCCAGCAGCCTGAACCCGCAGCCTTATGATGAGCAGTTCTTC | CASSLNPQPYDEQFF
NA | NA | TRBJ1-6 | 16 | TRBV7-8 | TGTGCCAGCAGCTTAATTGGGGGCCGCTCAAATTCACCCCTCCACTTT | CASSLIGGRSNSPLHF
TRBD2 | NA | TRBJ2-7 | 15 | TRBV20-1 | TGCAGTGCTAGAGAGGGACTAGCGGGGTCCTACGAGCAGTACTTC | CSAREGLAGSYEQYF
NA | NA | TRBJ1-5 | 14 | TRBV28 | TGTGCCAGCAGTTTAACAGGATGGGATCAGCCCCAGCATTTT | CASSLTGWDQPQHF
NA | NA | TRBJ1-5 | 13 | TRBV28 | TGTGCCAGCCTACGGGACAACAATCAGCCCCAGCATTTT | CASLRDNNQPQHF
TRBD2 | few | TRBJ2-5 | 18 | TRBV28 | TGTGCCAGCAGTTCTGACCCCGGGGGAGGGATGAACCAAGAGACCCAGTACTTC | CASSSDPGGGMNQETQYF
TRBD2 | NA | TRBJ2-2 | 15 | TRBV5-1 | TGCGCCAGCAGCTTAATAGTTGCGGGAGACGGGGAGCTGTTTTTT | CASSLIVAGDGELFF
NA | NA | TRBJ2-3 | 15 | TRBV7-2 | TGTGCCAGCAGCTTAGAGGCTATTCCCACAGATACGCAGTATTTT | CASSLEAIPTDTQYF
NA | many | TRBJ1-1 | 13 | TRBV7-2 | TGTGCCAGCAGCCCCCGTCGGGGGGGCGAAGCTTTCTTT | CASSPRRGGEAFF
NA | few | TRBJ2-6 | 13 | TRBV6-2/TRBV6-3 | TGTGCCAGCACCGGTTCCGGGGCCAACGTCCTGACTTTC | CASTGSGANVLTF
NA | NA | TRBJ2-1 | 14 | TRBV6-1 | TGTGCCAGCCAGGCCAGGAGCTCCTACAATGAGCAGTTCTTC | CASQARSSYNEQFF
NA | NA | TRBJ1-1 | 17 | TRBV6-5 | TGTGCCAGCAGTTACTCTGCCCAAGACGGAATGAACACTGAAGCTTTCTTT | CASSYSAQDGMNTEAFF
NA | few | TRBJ2-1 | 16 | TRBV7-7 | TGTGCTAGCAGCCTGAGGCCAGGGACGCCCTACAATGAGCAGTTCTTC | CASSLRPGTPYNEQFF
TRBD2 | few | TRBJ2-5 | 16 | TRBV5-1 | TGCGCCAGCAGCCCCCGGACTAGCGGGACGGGAGAGACCCAGTACTTC | CASSPRTSGTGETQYF
NA | NA | TRBJ1-4 | 14 | TRBV20-1 | TGCAGTGCTTTACCGGGACCGTATAATGAAAAACTGTTTTTT | CSALPGPYNEKLFF
NA | many | TRBJ2-1 | 14 | TRBV29-1 | TGCAGCGTTGGAGCTAGCCGGTCCTACAATGAGCAGTTCTTC | CSVGASRSYNEQFF
NA | NA | TRBJ1-5 | 13 | TRBV20-1 | TGCAGTGCTGGAGGGGTTGCCAATCAGCCCCAGCATTTT | CSAGGVANQPQHF